This TCR beta chain was sequenced for a study of shared clonotypes between healthy human individuals. V was cut by 6 bases and J by 4 bases, with 10 bases left in between. Germline V gene lookup returns CDR1 SGHVS and CDR2 FQNEAQ. This CDR3 comprises 13 residues. This clone came up a few times. As yet, its antigen is unknown. The deep-level immunoSEQ assay was used. Generated by immunoSEQ multiplex PCR, the TCRdb table keeps only in-frame clones and is missing some. The sample includes approximately 720,000 clones, about 78% of them seen just once. Points from the study as a whole: What rarefaction showed was incomplete sorted-subset sequencing despite large depth.

This clonotype originated in a woman aged 30 to 39 in good health. The J gene is TRBJ2-1, the V gene TRBV7-8; D gene uncertain. Material for sequencing was memory CD4+ T cells sorted from blood. Subset given: CD45RA-negative fraction. The chain's CDR3 is CASRLGSYNEQFF. The CDR3 DNA sequence: TGTGCCAGCAGGCTGGGCTCGTACAATGAGCAGTTCTTC. The full variable domain, with the rest looked up from reference TRBV7-8 and TRBJ2-1, is GAGVSQSPRYKVAKRGQDVALRCDPISGHVSLFWYQQALGQGPEFLTYFQNEAQLDKSGLPSDRFFAERPEGSVSTLKIQRTQQEDSAVYLCASRLGSYNEQFFGPGTRLTVL.